Presented here are 23 T cell receptor beta chains from one specimen sequenced in a study of human T cells and chemical hapten exposure. Time point given: healthy volunteer bleed at 6 weeks. Unfractionated whole blood served as the source for total RNA extraction. TCRdb reanalysed the RACE reads using MiXCR and keeps one entry per CDR3 protein. The sample lists about 77,000 distinct CDR3 sequences, roughly 7.9% occurring once. The sample taken for sequencing was whole blood. The receptors were gathered from a female donor in good health. Some clones in this sample may be carry-over from other donors' samples.

The V and J genes are TRBV12-5 and TRBJ2-7; 10 bases match TRBD2. The CDR3 covers 15 residues. Trimming took 2 bases from V and 3 from J; bases not matched to a gene: 4. CDR1 and CDR2 from the germline V gene are LGHNT and FRNRAP. The CDR3 bases are TGTGCTAGTGGTTTGCTTAGCGGGGGGTACTACGAGCAGTACTTC. Residues: CASGLLSGGYYEQYF.

This clonotype came up many times. In DNA form, the CDR3 reads TGTGCCAGCAGCGGACCCCGGACTAGCGGGGGACCAAAGGCAGATACGCAGTATTTT. Encoded protein: CASSGPRTSGGPKADTQYF. The J gene is TRBJ2-3, the V gene TRBV9; 13 bases align to TRBD2. CDR1 is SGDLS and CDR2 is YYNGEE in the germline V gene. This CDR3 region has 19 residues. After removal of 3 bases from V and 4 bases from J, the junction contained 14 bases not matched to a gene.

The V gene is TRBV12-3 or TRBV12-4, the J gene TRBJ1-5; no reliable D call. The CDR3 has 15 residues. Trimming shortened V by 3 bases and J by 5 bases, and 14 bases separated the two germline ends. The DNA for the CDR3 is TGTGCCAGCAGTTTTTTTGGGGTCAAGGATCAGCCCCAGCATTTT. It specifies CASSFFGVKDQPQHF.

V is TRBV12-3 or TRBV12-4 and J is TRBJ1-2; 9 nucleotides line up with TRBD1. The CDR3 has 15 amino acids. V lost 5 bases, J lost 5 bases, and 9 bases stayed unmatched. The CDR3 reads CASSPSGTGSYGYTF. CDR3 sequence (DNA): TGTGCCAGCAGTCCTTCCGGGACAGGGAGTTATGGCTACACCTTC.

This clonotype was observed a handful of times. This chain links TRBV6-6 with TRBJ2-5; 7 bases are shared with TRBD1. Germline V gene data show CDR1 as MNHNY and CDR2 as SVGAGI (reference sequence). This CDR3 has 14 residues. Trimming cost V 5 bases and J 2 bases; bases outside gene matches: 5. The CDR3 DNA reads TGTGCCAGCAGTCGGGACAGAGTACAAGAGACCCAGTACTTC. Amino acids: CASSRDRVQETQYF.

Regarding this clonotype: This may stem from a read error, because a much larger clone lies one nucleotide away. V gene TRBV9 combines with J gene TRBJ1-6; no clear D gene. There are 15 residues in the CDR3. Germline V gene lookup returns CDR1 SGDLS and CDR2 YYNGEE. The CDR3 loop is CASSVVGSSNSSLHF. Here the CDR3 DNA reads TGTGCCAGCAGCGTAGTTGGCTCGTCCAATTCATCCCTCCACTTT.

This clonotype was recorded many times. J is TRBJ1-2 and V is TRBV5-1, with TRBD1 as a possible D gene (6 bases). Germline CDR1 reads SGHRS; CDR2 reads YFSETQ. The CDR3 runs to 14 residues. Trimming removed 4 bases from V and 6 bases from J, with 16 bases in between. This CDR3 is CASSLGQRSHGYTF. CDR3 DNA: TGCGCCAGCAGCCTCGGACAGCGATCGCATGGCTACACCTTC. The whole variable domain, filled in from reference TRBV5-1 and TRBJ1-2, reads KAGVTQTPRYLIKTRGQQVTLSCSPISGHRSVSWYQQTPGQGLQFLFEYFSETQRNKGNFPGRFSGRQFSNSRSEMNVSTLELGDSALYLCASSLGQRSHGYTFGSGTRLTVV.

In its sample, this clonotype was seen a few times. The V gene is TRBV5-1, the J gene TRBJ1-3; TRBD1 matches 7 bases. Germline CDR1 and CDR2: SGHRS and YFSETQ. The CDR3 covers 16 residues. The junction had 4 bases not matched to a gene; V was cut back by 0 bases and J by 1 base. Here the CDR3 reads CASSLGTTGSGNTIYF. In nucleotides, the CDR3 is TGCGCCAGCAGCTTGGGTACGACAGGGTCTGGAAACACCATATATTTT. Full variable domain (remainder filled in from reference TRBV5-1 and TRBJ1-3): KAGVTQTPRYLIKTRGQQVTLSCSPISGHRSVSWYQQTPGQGLQFLFEYFSETQRNKGNFPGRFSGRQFSNSRSEMNVSTLELGDSALYLCASSLGTTGSGNTIYFGEGSWLTVV.

This clonotype was observed at least ten times. The V call is TRBV6-2 or TRBV6-3, the J call TRBJ2-1, with TRBD1 matching over 8 bases. CDR1 and CDR2 from the germline V gene are MNHEY and SVGEGT. V shed 8 bases and J 5 bases; nucleotides not matched to a gene: 8. The CDR3 has 14 amino acids. The CDR3 nucleotides read TGTGCCAGCTGGACAGGGTGGGAGGACAATGAGCAGTTCTTC. Amino acids: CASWTGWEDNEQFF.

This clonotype has ten or more counts. The V call is TRBV6-2 or TRBV6-3, the J call TRBJ2-5, with TRBD2 matching over 8 bases. V gave up 2 bases and J gave up 0 bases; unmatched junction bases: 14. The CDR3 totals 19 residues. The germline V gene has CDR1 MNHEY and CDR2 SVGEGT. Here the CDR3 DNA reads TGTGCCAGCAGTTACCTACTGGGACGAGCGGGGGTACACCAAGAGACCCAGTACTTC. Its protein product is CASSYLLGRAGVHQETQYF.

On this clonotype: A much larger clone differs from this one at a single base, so this may be a read error. This chain joins TRBV10-3 and TRBJ2-1; 7 nucleotides align to TRBD1. This CDR3 spans 12 amino acids. Germline V lookup: CDR1 ENHRY, CDR2 SYGVKD. CDR3 amino acids: CTISDRDGEQFF. The DNA of the CDR3 is TGTACCATCAGTGACAGGGACGGTGAGCAGTTCTTC.

The chain links TRBV6-2 or TRBV6-3 to TRBJ2-1; TRBD2 is a possible D gene (6 bases). V shed 3 bases and J shed 15 bases, with 27 bases lying between them. CDR3 size: 16 residues. CDR1 and CDR2 from the germline V gene are MNHEY and SVGEGT. The CDR3 DNA follows: TGTGCCAGCAGTTATTACGGGACTTCCATCGGAGGCATGCTGTTCTTC. Amino acids: CASSYYGTSIGGMLFF.

This clonotype showed up many times. The CDR3 DNA is TGTGCCAGCCCCATTGGACAGGACGAGTATAGCAATCAGCCCCAGCATTTT. Its protein is CASPIGQDEYSNQPQHF. This chain joins TRBV21-1 and TRBJ1-5; the DNA was not compared with TRBD1, the D call given in the table. TRBV21-1 is designated a pseudogene. The CDR3 spans 17 residues.

J is TRBJ2-2 and V is TRBV7-9; D tentatively reads TRBD1 or TRBD2 (5 bases each). The germline V gene encodes CDR1 SEHNR and CDR2 FQNEAQ (reference sequence). V lost 5 bases to trimming and J lost 0 bases, with 13 bases between them. This CDR3 spans 16 amino acids. CDR3 DNA sequence: TGTGCCAGCAGCCCCGGGGCACACACGAACACCGGGGAGCTGTTTTTT. This encodes CASSPGAHTNTGELFF. Using reference TRBV7-9 and TRBJ2-2 for the parts outside the CDR3, the full variable domain is DTGVSQNPRHKITKRGQNVTFRCDPISEHNRLYWYRQTLGQGPEFLTYFQNEAQLEKSRLLSDRFSAERPKGSFSTLEIQRTEQGDSAMYLCASSPGAHTNTGELFFGEGSRLTVL.

The sample holds many counts of this clonotype. This sequence joins TRBV20-1 and TRBJ1-1; D is unresolved. V shed 6 bases and J shed 5 bases, with 19 bases lying between them. Germline V lookup: CDR1 DFQATT, CDR2 SNEGSKA (reference sequence). This CDR3 spans 14 amino acids. CDR3 coding DNA: TGCAGTGCCCTACCTGACTCTCCGGGGACTGAAGCTTTCTTT. Translating gives CSALPDSPGTEAFF.

The V and J genes are TRBV25-1 and TRBJ1-2; D gene ambiguous. V lost 5 bases to trimming and J lost 4 bases, with 17 bases between them. Germline CDR1 MGHDK, CDR2 SYGVNS. The CDR3 has 15 amino acids. CDR3 coding DNA: TGTGCCAGCAGTAGTACTGCAAGACCCTTCTATGGCTACACCTTC. Translated, it gives CASSSTARPFYGYTF.

In its sample, this clonotype was seen a few times. This chain's CDR3 is CASSLVGTSHEQYF. CDR3 in DNA: TGTGCCAGCAGCTTAGTTGGGACTTCCCACGAGCAGTACTTC. This chain links TRBV11-2 with TRBJ2-7, with D perhaps TRBD2 (6 bases). Germline assignment: CDR1 SGHAT and CDR2 FQNNGV. V gave up 1 base and J gave up 5 bases, with 12 bases separating them. The CDR3 has 14 amino acids. The full variable domain, with the rest looked up from reference TRBV11-2 and TRBJ2-7, is EAGVAQSPRYKIIEKRQSVAFWCNPISGHATLYWYQQILGQGPKLLIQFQNNGVVDDSQLPKDRFSAERLKGVDSTLKIQPAKLEDSAVYLCASSLVGTSHEQYFGPGTRLTVT.

This clonotype appeared many times. The chain links TRBV7-2 to TRBJ2-3, with TRBD2 matching over 7 bases. This CDR3 comprises 15 residues. The V gene end was trimmed by 5 bases and the J gene end by 1 base; junction bases not matched to a gene: 6. The germline V gene has CDR1 SGHTA and CDR2 FQGNSA. The CDR3 region is CASSLTSWGTDTQYF. The CDR3, as DNA: TGTGCCAGCAGCCTGACTAGCTGGGGCACAGATACGCAGTATTTT.

In its sample, this clonotype was seen a few times. This chain uses TRBV12-3 or TRBV12-4 with TRBJ2-7; weak D call: TRBD1 (5 bases). Trimming removed 5 bases from V and 3 bases from J, with 8 bases in between. The length of the CDR3 is 12 residues. The CDR3 DNA follows: TGTGCCAGCAGTGTGCAGGGCTACGAGCAGTACTTC. It codes for CASSVQGYEQYF.

There are many counts of this clonotype. The chain combines TRBV2 with TRBJ1-4; maybe TRBD1 (5 bases). CDR1 and CDR2 (germline): SNHLY, FYNNEI. This CDR3 contains 18 residues. Trimming cost V 8 bases and J 0 bases, with 22 bases left between them. The CDR3 nucleotides read TGTGCCAGCTCCCCGGAACTGACAGATAAGCCAACTAATGAAAAACTGTTTTTT. Protein sequence: CASSPELTDKPTNEKLFF.

This chain connects TRBV10-3 to TRBJ1-6, with a tentative D call TRBD1 (5 bases). The germline V and J ends were trimmed by 8 bases and 7 bases, with 9 bases remaining between them. Germline V lookup: CDR1 ENHRY, CDR2 SYGVKD. The CDR3 totals 12 residues. Written as DNA, the CDR3 is TGTGCCATCTGGGACCTGAATTCACCCCTCCACTTT. This encodes CAIWDLNSPLHF.

The table lists this clonotype with a few counts. The rearrangement joins TRBV20-1 to TRBJ2-5; 8 bases map to TRBD2. The CDR3 is 14 residues long. After removal of 0 bases from V and 5 bases from J, the junction contained 5 bases not matched to a gene. Germline lookup yields CDR1 DFQATT and CDR2 SNEGSKA (reference sequence). The CDR3 nucleotides read TGCAGTGCTAGAGATCGGGGGGGGGTCGAGACCCAGTACTTC. Encoded protein: CSARDRGGVETQYF.

This clonotype was found a few times. V usage is TRBV18 and J usage is TRBJ2-4; D gene uncertain. CDR1 is KGHSH, CDR2 LQKENI, per germline. CDR3 size: 13 residues. The V end lost 3 bases, the J end lost 8 bases, and 11 bases lay between the germline ends. The CDR3 bases are TGTGCCAGCTCACCCTTAAGTTTGGACATTCAGTACTTC. This encodes CASSPLSLDIQYF.